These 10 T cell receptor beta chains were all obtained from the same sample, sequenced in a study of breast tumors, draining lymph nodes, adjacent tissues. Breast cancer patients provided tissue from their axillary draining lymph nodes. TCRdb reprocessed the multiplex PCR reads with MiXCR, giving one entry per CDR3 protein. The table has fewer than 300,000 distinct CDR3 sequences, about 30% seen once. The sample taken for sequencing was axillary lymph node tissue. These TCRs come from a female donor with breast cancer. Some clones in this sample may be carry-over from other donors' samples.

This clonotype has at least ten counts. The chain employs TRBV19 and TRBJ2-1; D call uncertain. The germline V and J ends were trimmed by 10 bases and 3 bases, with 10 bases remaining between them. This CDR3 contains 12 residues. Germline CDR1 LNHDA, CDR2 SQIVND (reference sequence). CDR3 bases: TGTGCCACAACGGATTTCTACAATGAGCAGTTCTTC. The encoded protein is CATTDFYNEQFF.

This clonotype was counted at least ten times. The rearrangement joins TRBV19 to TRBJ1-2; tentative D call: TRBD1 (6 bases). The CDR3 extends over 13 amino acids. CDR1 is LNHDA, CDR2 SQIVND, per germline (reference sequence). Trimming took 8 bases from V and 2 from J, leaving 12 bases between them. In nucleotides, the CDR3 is TGTGCCAGTGCCACCGGACAGAACTATGGCTACACCTTC. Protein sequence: CASATGQNYGYTF.

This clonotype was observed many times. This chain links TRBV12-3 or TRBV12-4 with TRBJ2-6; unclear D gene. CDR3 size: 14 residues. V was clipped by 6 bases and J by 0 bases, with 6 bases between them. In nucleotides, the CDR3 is TGTGCCAGCAGAAAAGACTCTGGGGCCAACGTCCTGACTTTC. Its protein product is CASRKDSGANVLTF.

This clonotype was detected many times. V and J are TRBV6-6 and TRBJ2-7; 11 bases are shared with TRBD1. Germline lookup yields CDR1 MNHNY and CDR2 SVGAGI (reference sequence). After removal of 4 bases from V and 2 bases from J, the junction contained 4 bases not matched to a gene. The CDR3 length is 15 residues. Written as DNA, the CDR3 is TGTGCCAGCAGTTCGCCGGGACAGGGGGCCTACGAGCAGTACTTC. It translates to CASSSPGQGAYEQYF.

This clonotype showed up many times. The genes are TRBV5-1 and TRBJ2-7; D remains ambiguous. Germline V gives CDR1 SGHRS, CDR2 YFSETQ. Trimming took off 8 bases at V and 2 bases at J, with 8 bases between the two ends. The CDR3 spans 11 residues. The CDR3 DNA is TGCGCCAGTCGCGAGGCCTACGAGCAGTACTTC. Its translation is CASREAYEQYF.

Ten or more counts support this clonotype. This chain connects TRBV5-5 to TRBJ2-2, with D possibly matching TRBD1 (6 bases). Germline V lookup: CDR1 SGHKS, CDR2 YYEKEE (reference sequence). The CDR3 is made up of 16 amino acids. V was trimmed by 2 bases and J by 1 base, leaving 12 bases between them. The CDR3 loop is CASSFYRARNTGELFF. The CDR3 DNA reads TGTGCCAGCAGCTTCTACAGGGCCCGGAACACCGGGGAGCTGTTTTTT.

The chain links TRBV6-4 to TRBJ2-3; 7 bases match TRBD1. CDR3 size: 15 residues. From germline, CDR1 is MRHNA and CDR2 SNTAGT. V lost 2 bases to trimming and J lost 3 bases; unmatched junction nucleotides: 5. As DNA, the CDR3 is TGTGCCAGCAGTGACAGGGGGCAACAAACAGATACGCAGTATTTT. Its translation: CASSDRGQQTDTQYF.

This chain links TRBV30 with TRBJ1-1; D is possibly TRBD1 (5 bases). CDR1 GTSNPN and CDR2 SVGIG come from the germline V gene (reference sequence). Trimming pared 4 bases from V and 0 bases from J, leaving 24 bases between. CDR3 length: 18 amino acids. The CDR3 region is CAWMSRSGAPLMNTEAFF. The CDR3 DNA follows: TGTGCCTGGATGTCTAGGTCTGGGGCCCCTCTAATGAACACTGAAGCTTTCTTT.

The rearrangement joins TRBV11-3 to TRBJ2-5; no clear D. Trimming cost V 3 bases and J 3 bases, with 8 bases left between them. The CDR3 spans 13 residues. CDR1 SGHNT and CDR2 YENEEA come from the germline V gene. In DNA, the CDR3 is TGTGCCAGCAGCTTCGACCGGGAAGAGACCCAGTACTTC. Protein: CASSFDREETQYF.

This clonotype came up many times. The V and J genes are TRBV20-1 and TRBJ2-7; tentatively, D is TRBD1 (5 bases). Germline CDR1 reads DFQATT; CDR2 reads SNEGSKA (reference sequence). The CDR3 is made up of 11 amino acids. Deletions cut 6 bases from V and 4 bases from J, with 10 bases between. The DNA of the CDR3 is TGCAGTGCCGCGACAGCGTACGAGCAGTACTTC. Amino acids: CSAATAYEQYF.